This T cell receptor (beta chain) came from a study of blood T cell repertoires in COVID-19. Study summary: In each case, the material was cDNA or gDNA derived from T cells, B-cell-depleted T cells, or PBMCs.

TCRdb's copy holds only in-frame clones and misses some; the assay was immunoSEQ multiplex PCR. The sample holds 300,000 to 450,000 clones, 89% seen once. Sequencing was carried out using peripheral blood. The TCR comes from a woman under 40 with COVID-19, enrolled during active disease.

In nucleotides, the CDR3 is TGTGCCAGCAGTGCTAGGGGCCTGACCTACAATGAGCAGTTCTTC. Residues: CASSARGLTYNEQFF. This sequence joins TRBV2 and TRBJ2-1; TRBD1 might be the D (5 bases). Trimming removed 4 bases at V and 2 bases at J, with 12 bases between. Germline assignment: CDR1 SNHLY and CDR2 FYNNEI. The CDR3 has 15 residues.